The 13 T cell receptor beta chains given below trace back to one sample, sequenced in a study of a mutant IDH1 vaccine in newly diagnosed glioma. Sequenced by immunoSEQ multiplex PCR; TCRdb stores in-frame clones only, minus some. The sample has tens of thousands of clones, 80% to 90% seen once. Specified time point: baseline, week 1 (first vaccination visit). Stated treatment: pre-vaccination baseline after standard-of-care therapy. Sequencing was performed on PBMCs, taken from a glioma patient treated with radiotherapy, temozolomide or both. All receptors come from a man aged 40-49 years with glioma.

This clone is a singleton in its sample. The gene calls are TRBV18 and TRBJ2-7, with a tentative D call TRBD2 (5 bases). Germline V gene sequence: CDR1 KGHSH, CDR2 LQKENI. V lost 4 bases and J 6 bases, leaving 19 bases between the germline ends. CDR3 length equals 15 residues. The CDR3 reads CASSLTDSETGEQYF. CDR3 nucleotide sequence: TGTGCCAGCTCACTGACGGACTCAGAAACTGGCGAGCAGTACTTC. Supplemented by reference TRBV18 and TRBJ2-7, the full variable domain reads NAGVMQNPRHLVRRRGQEARLRCSPMKGHSHVYWYRQLPEEGLKFMVYLQKENIIDESGMPKERFSAEFPKEGPSILRIQQVVRGDSAAYFCASSLTDSETGEQYFGPGTRLTVT.

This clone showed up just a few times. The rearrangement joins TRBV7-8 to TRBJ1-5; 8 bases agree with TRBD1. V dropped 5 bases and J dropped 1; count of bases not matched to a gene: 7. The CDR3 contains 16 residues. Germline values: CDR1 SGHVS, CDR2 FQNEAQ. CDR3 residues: CASSNIQGASNQPQHF. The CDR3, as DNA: TGTGCCAGCAGCAACATCCAGGGGGCGAGCAATCAGCCCCAGCATTTT.

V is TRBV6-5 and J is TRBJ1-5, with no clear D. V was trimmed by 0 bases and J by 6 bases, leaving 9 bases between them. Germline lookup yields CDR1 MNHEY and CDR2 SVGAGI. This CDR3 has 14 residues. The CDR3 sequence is CASSYSLTAQPQHF. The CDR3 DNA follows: TGTGCCAGCAGTTACTCCCTAACTGCTCAGCCCCAGCATTTT.

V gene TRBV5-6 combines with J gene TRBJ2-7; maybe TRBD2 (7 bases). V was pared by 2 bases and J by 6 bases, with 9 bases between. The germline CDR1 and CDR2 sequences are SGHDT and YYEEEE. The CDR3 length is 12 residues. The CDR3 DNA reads TGTGCCAGCAGCTTAAGGGGGGGCGAGCAGTACTTC. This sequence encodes CASSLRGGEQYF.

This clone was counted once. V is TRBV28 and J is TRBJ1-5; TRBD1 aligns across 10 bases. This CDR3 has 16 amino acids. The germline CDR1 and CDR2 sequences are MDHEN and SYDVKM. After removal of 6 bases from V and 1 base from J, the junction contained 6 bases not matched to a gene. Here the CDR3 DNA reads TGTGCCAGCAGACGAAGGACAGGGGGAAGCAATCAGCCCCAGCATTTT. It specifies CASRRRTGGSNQPQHF.

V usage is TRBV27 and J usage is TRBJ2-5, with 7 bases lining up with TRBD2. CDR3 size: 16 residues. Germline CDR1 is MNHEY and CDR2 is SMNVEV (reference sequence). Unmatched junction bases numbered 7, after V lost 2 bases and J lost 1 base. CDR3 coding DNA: TGTGCCAGCAGTTTACGGCTAGCGGAGTTCCAAGAGACCCAGTACTTC. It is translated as CASSLRLAEFQETQYF.

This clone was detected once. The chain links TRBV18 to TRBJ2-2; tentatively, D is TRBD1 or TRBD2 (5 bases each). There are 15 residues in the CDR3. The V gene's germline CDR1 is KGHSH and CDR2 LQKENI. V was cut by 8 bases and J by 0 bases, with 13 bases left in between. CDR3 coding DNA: TGTGCCAGCCGCCGGGGCGCAGCGAACACCGGGGAGCTGTTTTTT. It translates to CASRRGAANTGELFF.

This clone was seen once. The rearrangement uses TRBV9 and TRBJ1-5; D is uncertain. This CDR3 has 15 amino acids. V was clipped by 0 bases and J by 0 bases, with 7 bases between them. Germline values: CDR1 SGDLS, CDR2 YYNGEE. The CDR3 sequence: CASSVDSGSNQPQHF. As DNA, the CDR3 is TGTGCCAGCAGCGTAGATTCGGGTAGCAATCAGCCCCAGCATTTT.

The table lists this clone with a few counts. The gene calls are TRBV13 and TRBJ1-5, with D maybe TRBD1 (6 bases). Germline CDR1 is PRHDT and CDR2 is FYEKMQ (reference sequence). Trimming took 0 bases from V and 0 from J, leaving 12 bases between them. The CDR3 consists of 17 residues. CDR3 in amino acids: CASSLGGRTDSNQPQHF. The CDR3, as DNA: TGTGCCAGCAGCTTAGGCGGGCGGACAGATAGCAATCAGCCCCAGCATTTT.

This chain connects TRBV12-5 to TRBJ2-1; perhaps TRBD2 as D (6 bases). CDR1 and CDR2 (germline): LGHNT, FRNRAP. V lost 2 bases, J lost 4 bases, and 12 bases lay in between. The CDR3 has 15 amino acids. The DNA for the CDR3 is TGTGCTAGTGGTTTGCCGGGAGCGTCTTACAATGAGCAGTTCTTC. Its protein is CASGLPGASYNEQFF. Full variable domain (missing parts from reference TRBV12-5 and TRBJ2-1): DARVTQTPRHKVTEMGQEVTMRCQPILGHNTVFWYRQTMMQGLELLAYFRNRAPLDDSGMPKDRFSAEMPDATLATLKIQPSEPRDSAVYFCASGLPGASYNEQFFGPGTRLTVL.

CDR3 in amino acids: CSPGSYTF. DNA for the CDR3: TGCAGTCCCGGAAGCTACACCTTC. The chain employs TRBV20-1 and TRBJ1-2, with D uncertain. The CDR3 loop spans 8 amino acids. The germline V gene has CDR1 DFQATT and CDR2 SNEGSKA (reference sequence). The germline V and J ends were trimmed by 8 bases and 9 bases, with 7 bases remaining between them.

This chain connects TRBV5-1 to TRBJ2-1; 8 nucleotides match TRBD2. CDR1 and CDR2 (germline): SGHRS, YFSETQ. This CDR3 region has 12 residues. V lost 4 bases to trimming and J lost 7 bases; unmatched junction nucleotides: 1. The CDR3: CASSPGGNEQFF. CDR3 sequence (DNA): TGCGCCAGCAGCCCGGGGGGGAATGAGCAGTTCTTC. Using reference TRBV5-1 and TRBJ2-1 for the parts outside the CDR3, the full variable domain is KAGVTQTPRYLIKTRGQQVTLSCSPISGHRSVSWYQQTPGQGLQFLFEYFSETQRNKGNFPGRFSGRQFSNSRSEMNVSTLELGDSALYLCASSPGGNEQFFGPGTRLTVL.

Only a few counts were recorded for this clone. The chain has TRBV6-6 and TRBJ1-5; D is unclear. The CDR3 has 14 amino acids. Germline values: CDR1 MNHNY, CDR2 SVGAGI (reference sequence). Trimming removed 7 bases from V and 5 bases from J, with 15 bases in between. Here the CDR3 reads CASKRDREYQPQHF. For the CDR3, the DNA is TGTGCCAGCAAGCGTGATCGGGAATATCAGCCCCAGCATTTT.